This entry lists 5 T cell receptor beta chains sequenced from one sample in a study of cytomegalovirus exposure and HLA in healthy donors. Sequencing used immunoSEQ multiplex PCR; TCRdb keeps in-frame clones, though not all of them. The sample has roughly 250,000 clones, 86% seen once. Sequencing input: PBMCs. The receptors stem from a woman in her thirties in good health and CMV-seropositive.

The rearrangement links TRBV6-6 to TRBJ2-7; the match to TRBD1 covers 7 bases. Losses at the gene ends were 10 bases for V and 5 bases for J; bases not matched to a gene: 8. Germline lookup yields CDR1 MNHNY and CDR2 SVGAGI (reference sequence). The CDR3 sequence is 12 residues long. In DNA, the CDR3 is TGTGCCACATCTGACAGGGACAACGAGCAGTACTTC. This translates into CATSDRDNEQYF.

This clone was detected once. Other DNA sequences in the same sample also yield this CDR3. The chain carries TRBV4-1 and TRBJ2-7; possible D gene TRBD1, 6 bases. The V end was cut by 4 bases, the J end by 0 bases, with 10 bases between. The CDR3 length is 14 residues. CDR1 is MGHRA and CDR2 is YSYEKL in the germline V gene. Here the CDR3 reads CASSPDSYSYEQYF. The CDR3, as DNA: TGCGCCAGCAGCCCGGACAGCTACTCCTACGAGCAGTACTTC.

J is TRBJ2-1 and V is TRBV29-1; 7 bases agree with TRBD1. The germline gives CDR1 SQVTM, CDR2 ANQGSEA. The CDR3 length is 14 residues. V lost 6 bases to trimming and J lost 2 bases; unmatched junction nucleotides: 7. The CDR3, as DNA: TGCAGCGTCGGAAAGGACAGGACCTACAATGAGCAGTTCTTC. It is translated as CSVGKDRTYNEQFF.

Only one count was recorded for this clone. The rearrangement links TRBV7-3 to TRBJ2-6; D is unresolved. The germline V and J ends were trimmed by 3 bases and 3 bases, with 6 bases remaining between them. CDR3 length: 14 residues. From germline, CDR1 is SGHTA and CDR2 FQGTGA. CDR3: CASSFSHGANVLTF. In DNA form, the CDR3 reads TGTGCCAGCAGCTTTAGTCATGGGGCCAACGTCCTGACTTTC.

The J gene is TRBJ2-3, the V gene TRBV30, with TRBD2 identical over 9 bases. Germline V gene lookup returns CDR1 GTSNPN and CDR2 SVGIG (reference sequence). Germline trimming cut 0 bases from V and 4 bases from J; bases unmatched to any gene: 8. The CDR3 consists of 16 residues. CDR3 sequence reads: CAWSVLSGSGADTQYF. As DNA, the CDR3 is TGTGCCTGGAGTGTACTTAGCGGGAGTGGTGCAGATACGCAGTATTTT. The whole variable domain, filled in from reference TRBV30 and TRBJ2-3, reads SQTIHQWPATLVQPVGSPLSLECTVEGTSNPNLYWYRQAAGRGLQLLFYSVGIGQISSEVPQNLSASRPQDRQFILSSKKLLLSDSGFYLCAWSVLSGSGADTQYFGPGTRLTVL.